The 25 T cell receptor beta chains below come from one sample, sequenced in a study of shared clonotypes between healthy human individuals. TCRdb keeps only in-frame clones here, not all; method: immunoSEQ multiplex PCR. The sample consists of about 590,000 clones, around 95% of them appearing once. The naive CD8 subset, CD45RO-negative cells positively selected for CCR7, excluded terminally differentiated effector memory CD45RA+ cells. The specimen was naive CD8+ T cells sorted from blood. These receptors all come from a woman in her 30s in good health.

The chain has TRBV11-3 and TRBJ2-3, with D unclear. Germline CDR1 is SGHNT and CDR2 is YENEEA. This CDR3 has 15 amino acids. The V and J ends lost 4 bases and 6 bases respectively, with 17 bases between them. The CDR3 bases are TGTGCCAGCAGCTCCCCAATGGGGTACGCGGATACGCAGTATTTT. It yields the protein CASSSPMGYADTQYF.

The chain links TRBV6-6 to TRBJ1-5; TRBD1 agrees at 8 bases. Germline V gene lookup returns CDR1 MNHNY and CDR2 SVGAGI (reference sequence). This CDR3 comprises 14 residues. The trim removed 5 bases at V and 4 bases at J, leaving 4 bases unmatched. This CDR3 is CASSPGQGNQPQHF. CDR3 DNA sequence: TGTGCCAGCAGTCCAGGACAGGGTAATCAGCCCCAGCATTTT.

In DNA, the CDR3 is TGTGCCAGCAGCCAAACCCCGAGGGGCTGGTACGAGCAGTACTTC. It yields the protein CASSQTPRGWYEQYF. V gene TRBV4-2 combines with J gene TRBJ2-7, with D possibly being TRBD1 or TRBD2 (5 bases each). V was pared by 2 bases and J by 4 bases, with 15 bases between. Germline V gene data show CDR1 as LGHNA and CDR2 as YNFKEQ. The CDR3 has 15 residues.

This clone was detected once. V usage is TRBV28 and J usage is TRBJ2-7, with 8 bases that match TRBD2. Germline assignment: CDR1 MDHEN and CDR2 SYDVKM. The CDR3 totals 14 residues. V dropped 2 bases and J dropped 6; count of bases not matched to a gene: 6. CDR3 sequence reads: CASSLVWTSSEQYF. Here the CDR3 DNA reads TGTGCCAGCAGTTTAGTATGGACTAGCTCCGAGCAGTACTTC.

V gene TRBV27 combines with J gene TRBJ2-1, with D hard to call. From germline, CDR1 is MNHEY and CDR2 SMNVEV (reference sequence). V lost 1 base and J lost 15, with 19 bases in between. The CDR3 runs to 14 residues. This chain's CDR3 is CASSLYFPAVLSFF. The CDR3 DNA follows: TGTGCCAGCAGTTTATATTTTCCCGCGGTTCTATCGTTCTTC.

The chain joins TRBV7-7 to TRBJ2-5; D may match TRBD1 or TRBD2 (5 bases each). The V and J ends lost 5 bases and 3 bases respectively, with 22 bases between them. This CDR3 is built from 17 residues. Germline loops: CDR1 SSHAT, CDR2 FNYEAQ (reference sequence). This chain's CDR3 is CASSPPQGPMLKETQYF. The CDR3 nucleotides are TGTGCCAGCAGCCCCCCCCAGGGACCAATGCTCAAAGAGACCCAGTACTTC.

Note on this clone: Other nucleotide sequences in the sample specify the same CDR3. The V call is TRBV9, the J call TRBJ2-3; possible D gene TRBD1, 5 bases. With 2 bases removed from V and 2 bases from J, the gap between germline ends came to 9 bases. Germline assignment: CDR1 SGDLS and CDR2 YYNGEE. This CDR3 comprises 14 residues. CDR3 nucleotides: TGTGCCAGCAGCGTCGACAGAGCCACAGATACGCAGTATTTT. Its protein product is CASSVDRATDTQYF.

The V call is TRBV7-3, the J call TRBJ1-1, with a weak D call TRBD1 (5 bases). Germline lookup yields CDR1 SGHTA and CDR2 FQGTGA. The CDR3 contains 14 residues. V was shortened by 2 bases and J by 1 base, with 8 bases between the two germline ends. The CDR3 coding sequence is TGTGCCAGCAGCTTAGACAGAGGGAACACTGAAGCTTTCTTT. Protein: CASSLDRGNTEAFF.

The J gene is TRBJ1-2, the V gene TRBV13; no firm D call. Per germline, CDR1 PRHDT and CDR2 FYEKMQ (reference sequence). V shed 6 bases and J shed 13 bases, with 15 bases lying between them. The CDR3 is 11 amino acids. Here the CDR3 reads CASSLRRGSTF. The CDR3 DNA is TGTGCCAGCAGTTTAAGACGAGGGTCCACCTTC.

The rearrangement links TRBV27 to TRBJ2-5; tentatively, D is TRBD1 (6 bases). V was clipped by 0 bases and J by 4 bases, with 15 bases between them. Germline values: CDR1 MNHEY, CDR2 SMNVEV (reference sequence). This CDR3 is built from 16 residues. DNA for the CDR3: TGTGCCAGCAGTTTATCTTGGCAGGGGTTGCGAGAGACCCAGTACTTC. This codes for CASSLSWQGLRETQYF.

V usage is TRBV19 and J usage is TRBJ2-7; possibly TRBD1 for D (6 bases). This CDR3 has 14 residues. The germline V and J ends were trimmed by 1 base and 3 bases, with 10 bases remaining between them. Germline V lookup: CDR1 LNHDA, CDR2 SQIVND (reference sequence). The CDR3 nucleotides are TGTGCCAGTAGTATAGGGGGGCAGATCTACGAGCAGTACTTC. Amino acids: CASSIGGQIYEQYF. The complete variable domain, with remaining parts taken from reference TRBV19 and TRBJ2-7, reads DGGITQSPKYLFRKEGQNVTLSCEQNLNHDAMYWYRQDPGQGLRLIYYSQIVNDFQKGDIAEGYSVSREKKESFPLTVTSAQKNPTAFYLCASSIGGQIYEQYFGPGTRLTVT.

The chain joins TRBV13 to TRBJ2-2; tentatively, D is TRBD1 (6 bases). Trimming shortened V by 5 bases and J by 2 bases, and 21 bases separated the two germline ends. CDR1 is PRHDT, CDR2 FYEKMQ, per germline (reference sequence). The CDR3 has 18 residues. CDR3 amino acids: CASSLAPPGHLNTGELFF. The CDR3 bases are TGTGCCAGCAGCCTTGCCCCGCCGGGACACCTAAACACCGGGGAGCTGTTTTTT. Complete variable domain (other parts from reference TRBV13 and TRBJ2-2): AAGVIQSPRHLIKEKRETATLKCYPIPRHDTVYWYQQGPGQDPQFLISFYEKMQSDKGSIPDRFSAQQFSDYHSELNMSSLELGDSALYFCASSLAPPGHLNTGELFFGEGSRLTVL.

A note on this clone: One junction end does not reproduce the germline sequence, and a read error may be involved. The chain joins TRBV15 to TRBJ1-5; D remains ambiguous. There are 15 residues in the CDR3. Germline CDR1 reads LNHNV; CDR2 reads YYDKDF (reference sequence). The CDR3 DNA reads as TGTGCCACCAGCAGGAGGACTCCAAGCAACCAGCCCCAGCATTTT. Encoded protein: CATSRRTPSNQPQHF.

The chain couples TRBV6-6 to TRBJ1-5, with 7 positions matching TRBD1. V lost 5 bases and J lost 3; bases outside the gene matches: 7. The CDR3 is 15 residues long. CDR1 and CDR2 (germline): MNHNY, SVGAGI (reference sequence). CDR3 sequence (DNA): TGTGCCAGCAGTCAGACAGGGAATTACAATCAGCCCCAGCATTTT. Translating gives CASSQTGNYNQPQHF.

This clone has only one observation. The chain links TRBV6-1 to TRBJ1-4; no definite D call. The V gene lost 6 bases and the J gene lost 6 bases, with 17 bases spanning the gap. The length of the CDR3 is 15 residues. The germline V gene has CDR1 MNHNS and CDR2 SASEGT. The CDR3: CASSPREGLDEKLFF. The CDR3 DNA reads as TGTGCCAGCAGCCCGAGGGAGGGTCTTGATGAAAAACTGTTTTTT.

The table lists this clone with a count of one. This chain connects TRBV6-5 to TRBJ2-7, with D hard to call. Germline lookup yields CDR1 MNHEY and CDR2 SVGAGI. The CDR3 contains 15 residues. V dropped 0 bases and J dropped 0 bases, with 9 bases sitting between them. The CDR3 is CASSYSGGGSYEQYF. The CDR3 DNA reads TGTGCCAGCAGTTACTCGGGCGGCGGCTCCTACGAGCAGTACTTC.

Details on this clone: The junction departs from the called germline gene at one end, perhaps through a read error. This chain links TRBV10-3 with TRBJ2-5; perhaps TRBD1 as D (6 bases). Germline-derived CDR1 and CDR2 are ENHRY and SYGVKD. The CDR3 is 15 residues long. The CDR3 DNA follows: TGTGCCAGCAGTGACGTAGGGGGTCTGGAGGAGACCCAGTACTTC. Translating gives CASSDVGGLEETQYF.

This clone is a singleton in its sample. The V call is TRBV28, the J call TRBJ2-1; D is unclear. This CDR3 is built from 15 residues. Germline-derived CDR1 and CDR2 are MDHEN and SYDVKM. With 1 base removed from V and 6 bases from J, the gap between germline ends came to 13 bases. Here the CDR3 reads CASSLFRRNPNEQFF. The CDR3 DNA follows: TGTGCCAGCAGTTTATTCCGGCGCAATCCCAATGAGCAGTTCTTC.

The chain joins TRBV6-5 to TRBJ1-4; D perhaps matches TRBD1 (5 bases). Germline-derived CDR1 and CDR2 are MNHEY and SVGAGI. The CDR3 spans 16 residues. The V gene lost 4 bases and the J gene lost 7 bases, with 19 bases spanning the gap. Here the CDR3 reads CASSFRDPTLGEKLFF. The CDR3 DNA sequence: TGTGCCAGCAGTTTCCGGGACCCAACTTTGGGTGAAAAACTGTTTTTT.

V usage is TRBV27 and J usage is TRBJ2-7; 10 bases are a match to TRBD1. From germline, CDR1 is MNHEY and CDR2 SMNVEV (reference sequence). V gave up 7 bases and J gave up 6 bases; unmatched junction bases: 9. The CDR3 is made up of 14 amino acids. This CDR3 is CASTAGTGVGEQYF. CDR3 DNA sequence: TGTGCCAGCACTGCCGGGACAGGGGTGGGCGAGCAGTACTTC.

Only one count was recorded for this clone. The chain employs TRBV5-3 and TRBJ2-7; 13 positions agree with TRBD2. TRBV5-3 qualifies as an ORF whose function is uncertain. There are 15 residues in the CDR3. V shed 4 bases, J shed 3 bases, and the junction held 4 bases outside the gene matches. CDR3: CARSGTSGIIYEQYF. As DNA, the CDR3 is TGTGCCAGAAGCGGGACTAGCGGGATAATCTACGAGCAGTACTTC.

The rearrangement joins TRBV6-5 to TRBJ2-7; 8 bases line up with TRBD1. The CDR3 is 15 residues long. The germline CDR1 and CDR2 sequences are MNHEY and SVGAGI. J gave up 1 base and V 6 bases, and 8 bases lay outside the gene matches. The CDR3 loop reads CASRNGQGPSYEQYF. The CDR3 DNA is TGTGCCAGCAGAAACGGACAGGGCCCTTCCTACGAGCAGTACTTC.

The CDR3 loop reads CASSLERRRADTQYF. In DNA form, the CDR3 reads TGTGCCAGCAGCTTAGAACGGAGGAGGGCAGATACGCAGTATTTT. The gene calls are TRBV7-8 and TRBJ2-3, with D perhaps matching TRBD2 (6 bases). CDR1 is SGHVS, CDR2 FQNEAQ, per germline. CDR3 length: 15 amino acids. The V end was cut by 1 base, the J end by 4 bases, with 12 bases between.

This clone was recorded once. V and J are TRBV28 and TRBJ2-1; no clear D gene. With 5 bases removed from V and 2 bases from J, the gap between germline ends came to 19 bases. Germline CDR1 MDHEN, CDR2 SYDVKM. The CDR3 spans 17 residues. The CDR3, as DNA: TGTGCCAGCAGTACCCTTACCCTGAATGGCGCCTACAATGAGCAGTTCTTC. It codes for CASSTLTLNGAYNEQFF. Full variable domain (missing parts from reference TRBV28 and TRBJ2-1): DVKVTQSSRYLVKRTGEKVFLECVQDMDHENMFWYRQDPGLGLRLIYFSYDVKMKEKGDIPEGYSVSREKKERFSLILESASTNQTSMYLCASSTLTLNGAYNEQFFGPGTRLTVL.

The V and J genes are TRBV7-9 and TRBJ2-3; D gene unclear. The V end lost 4 bases, the J end lost 2 bases, and 4 bases lay between the germline ends. The germline V gene has CDR1 SEHNR and CDR2 FQNEAQ (reference sequence). The CDR3 extends over 12 amino acids. The chain's CDR3 is CASSSYTDTQYF. For the CDR3, the DNA is TGTGCCAGCAGCTCGTACACAGATACGCAGTATTTT.